The 5 T cell receptor beta chains in this list originate from one sample, sequenced in a study of OX40 agonist ivuxolimab in advanced cancers. Some clones are missing from TCRdb's copy, which holds only in-frame ones; the method was immunoSEQ multiplex PCR. The data contain some 74,000 clones, 88% of them seen just once; the ten biggest clones take up under 1.1%. Source: CD4+ or CD8+ T cells sorted from blood, taken in a trial of the OX40 agonist ivuxolimab. The receptors shown here come from an adult with an advanced solid tumor such as melanoma, head and neck, liver or kidney cancer.

This clone was detected a few times. The same CDR3 arises from other DNA sequences in this sample as well. The chain combines TRBV5-1 with TRBJ2-5; no clear D gene. The V end lost 3 bases, the J end lost 2 bases, and 2 bases lay between the germline ends. Germline V lookup: CDR1 SGHRS, CDR2 YFSETQ. CDR3 length: 11 amino acids. The CDR3 is CASSSQETQYF. The CDR3 region has the DNA TGCGCCAGCAGCTCGCAAGAGACCCAGTACTTC.

This chain joins TRBV6-5 and TRBJ2-1, with D unresolved. The V end was cut by 6 bases, the J end by 14 bases, with 14 bases between. CDR1 and CDR2 from the germline V gene are MNHEY and SVGAGI. This CDR3 region has 11 residues. The CDR3 reads CASRGLSVEFF. The DNA of the CDR3 is TGTGCCAGCAGAGGCCTCAGTGTGGAGTTCTTC.

V usage is TRBV7-9 and J usage is TRBJ2-1; no firm D call. Trimming left V 1 base short and J 12 bases short, with 13 bases between. The CDR3 sequence is 13 residues long. In germline, CDR1 is SEHNR, CDR2 FQNEAQ (reference sequence). CDR3 coding DNA: TGTGCCAGCAGCTTAGGTGGACCAGCTGGGCAGTTCTTC. Encoded protein: CASSLGGPAGQFF.

In this sample, this clone turned up a few times. CDR3 loop: CASSGAENTEAFF. DNA for the CDR3: TGTGCCAGCAGTGGGGCTGAGAACACTGAAGCTTTCTTT. V and J are TRBV2 and TRBJ1-1, with D unclear. This CDR3 comprises 13 residues. With 4 bases removed from V and 1 base from J, the gap between germline ends came to 7 bases. Germline CDR1 is SNHLY and CDR2 is FYNNEI.

The CDR3 DNA reads TGTGCCTGGGCTTACATGAACACTGAAGCTTTCTTT. Protein: CAWAYMNTEAFF. The chain joins TRBV30 to TRBJ1-1; D is ambiguous. V was shortened by 5 bases and J by 0 bases, with 7 bases between the two germline ends. The CDR3 extends over 12 amino acids. Germline CDR1 and CDR2: GTSNPN and SVGIG (reference sequence).